This T cell receptor (beta chain) was identified during a study of early T cells in non-severe SARS-CoV-2 infection. This clonotype was recorded a few times. TCRdb re-called the 5' RACE reads with MiXCR, one entry per CDR3 protein. The sample has more than 60,000 distinct CDR3 sequences; approximately 13% are singletons. From germline, CDR1 is LGHDT and CDR2 YNNKEL (reference sequence). This CDR3 is 16 amino acids long. V dropped 7 bases and J dropped 6; count of bases not matched to a gene: 13. The source is an adult who was a healthcare worker with PCR-confirmed SARS-CoV-2 infection or an uninfected control (not recorded which). Source material: whole blood. This chain links TRBV3-1 with TRBJ2-1, with 9 bases aligning to TRBD2. Here the CDR3 DNA reads TGTGCCAGCACCCCACAGGGGACTAGCTTCTTCAATGAGCAGTTCTTC. This sequence encodes CASTPQGTSFFNEQFF.